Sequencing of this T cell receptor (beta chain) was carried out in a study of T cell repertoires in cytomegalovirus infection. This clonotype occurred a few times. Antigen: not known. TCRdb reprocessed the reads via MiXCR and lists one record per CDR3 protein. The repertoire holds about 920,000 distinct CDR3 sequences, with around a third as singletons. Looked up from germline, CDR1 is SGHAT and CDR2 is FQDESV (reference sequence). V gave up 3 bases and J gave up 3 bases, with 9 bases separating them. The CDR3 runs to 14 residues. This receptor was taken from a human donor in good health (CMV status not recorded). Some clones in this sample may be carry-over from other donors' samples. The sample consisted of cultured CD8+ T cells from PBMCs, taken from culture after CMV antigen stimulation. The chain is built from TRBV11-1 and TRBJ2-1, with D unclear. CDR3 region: CASSFFMGYNEQFF. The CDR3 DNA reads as TGTGCCAGCAGCTTTTTTATGGGCTACAATGAGCAGTTCTTC.